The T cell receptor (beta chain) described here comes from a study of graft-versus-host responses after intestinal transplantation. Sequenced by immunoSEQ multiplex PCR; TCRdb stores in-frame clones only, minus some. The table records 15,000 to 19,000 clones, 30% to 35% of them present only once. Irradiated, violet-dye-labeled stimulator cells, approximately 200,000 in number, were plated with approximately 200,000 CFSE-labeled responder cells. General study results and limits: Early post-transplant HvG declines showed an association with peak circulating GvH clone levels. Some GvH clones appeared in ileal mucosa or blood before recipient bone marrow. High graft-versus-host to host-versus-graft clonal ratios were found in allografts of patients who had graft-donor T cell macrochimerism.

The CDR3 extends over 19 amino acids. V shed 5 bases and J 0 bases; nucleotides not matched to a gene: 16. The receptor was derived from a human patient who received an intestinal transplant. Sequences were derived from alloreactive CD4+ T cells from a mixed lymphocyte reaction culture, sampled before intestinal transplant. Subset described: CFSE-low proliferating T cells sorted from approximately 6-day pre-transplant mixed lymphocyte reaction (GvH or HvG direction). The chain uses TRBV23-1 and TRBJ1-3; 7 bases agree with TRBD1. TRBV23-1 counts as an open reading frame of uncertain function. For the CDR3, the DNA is TGCGCCAGCAGTTCAGAGCGGCGCGGGACAGACAACTCTGGAAACACCATATATTTT. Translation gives CASSSERRGTDNSGNTIYF.